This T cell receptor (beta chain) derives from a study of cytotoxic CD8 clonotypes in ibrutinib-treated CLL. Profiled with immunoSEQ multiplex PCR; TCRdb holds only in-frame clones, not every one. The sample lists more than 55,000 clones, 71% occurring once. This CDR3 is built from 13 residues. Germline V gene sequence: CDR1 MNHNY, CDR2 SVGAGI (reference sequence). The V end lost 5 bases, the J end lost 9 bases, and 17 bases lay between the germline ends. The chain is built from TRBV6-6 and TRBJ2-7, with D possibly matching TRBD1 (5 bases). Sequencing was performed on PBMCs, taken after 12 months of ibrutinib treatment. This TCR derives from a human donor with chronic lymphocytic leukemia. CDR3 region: CASSLDSPPGQYF. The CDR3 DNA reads TGTGCCAGCAGTCTTGACAGTCCACCCGGGCAGTACTTC.